There are many counts of the clone carrying this T cell receptor (beta chain). Its antigen is not known. The germline V gene has CDR1 DFQATT and CDR2 SNEGSKA (reference sequence). The V end was cut by 6 bases, the J end by 0 bases, with 9 bases between. The CDR3 totals 12 residues. The source of the sample is a study of Graves' ophthalmopathy and Graves' hyperthyroidism. Study outcomes and limitations: Cross-validated, the 13-signature model showed 87.88%/81.08% sensitivity/specificity, and 80%/75% in the test set.

The study amplified TCR beta CDR3 regions using RNA transcripts. RT-PCR in the first round used HTBI primers; a second-round multiplex PCR followed. MiXCR, run by TCRdb on the multiplex PCR reads, gives a single entry per CDR3 protein. The repertoire includes more than 1,000,000 distinct CDR3 sequences, about 38% of them detected once, and around 10% sits in the top ten. Eligible hyperthyroidism cases comprised new diagnoses of under 2 months' duration in individuals aged 18 to 65. Diagnoses were established from clinical symptoms, serum thyroxine, TRAb, thyroid ultrasound and orbital computed tomography.

The chain is built from TRBV20-1 and TRBJ2-7, with a weak D call TRBD2 (5 bases). This clonotype was obtained from an adult man with Graves' hyperthyroidism. Sequencing was performed on peripheral blood or thyroid tissue (not recorded which). DNA of the CDR3: TGCAGTGCAGCCGGGATCTCCTACGAGCAGTACTTC. As protein: CSAAGISYEQYF.